This T cell receptor (beta chain) was recorded in a study of blood T cell repertoires in COVID-19 (dated by TCRdb to about 2020). As for the study more broadly: Samples covering the acute and convalescent phases of COVID-19 were provided by collaborators in the United States, Italy and Spain. The prospective study material was composed of cDNA or gDNA derived from T cells, B-cell-depleted T cells, or PBMCs. The dataset comprised deeply sampled blood TCRbeta repertoires from subjects exposed to, actively infected with, or recovered from COVID-19. A freely available public database, intended as a resource for researchers studying the immune response to SARS-CoV-2, is where the repertoires were released. Samples came from the ongoing ImmuneRACE study (first 160 participants) plus 1,254 subjects from 6 global collaborators. Nearly every sample came with metadata listing a de-identified subject ID, COVID-19 status, age in years and sex. Where HLA class I and class II types were available, the types were taken from metadata supplied by the sample provider, not from assay-based typing.

V drops 5 bases and J drops 4 bases, leaving 13 bases in between. The germline V gene (reference sequence) provides CDR1 SGHKS and CDR2 YYEKEE. From its cysteine to its phenylalanine, the CDR3 spans 15 amino acids. Kept here is only the CDR3 DNA, which spans 45 bases and is read in frame from base 1. TCRbeta CDR3 regions were amplified from genomic DNA by means of the immunoSEQ Assay, a bias-controlled multiplex PCR. On the study's bioinformatics: The number of nucleated cells in each sample was estimated from the amplification of reference gene primers within the assay. To quantify the absolute abundance of each unique TCRbeta CDR3 rearrangement, sequence reads were collapsed and filtered. Productive Simpson clonality was computed per sample as the square root of Simpson's diversity index over productive rearrangements. TCRdb's version of the immuneACCESS table is confined to in-frame rearrangements and falls short of the full clone set. An unresolved V gene accounts for under half of the shortfall where checked; the remainder is of unknown origin. The DNA gave D and trimming, while V, J and clone size come from that table. The table for this sample lists approximately 160,000 clones; 84% of them were counted only once. The ten largest clonotypes hold less than 9% of the sample.

A second Seattle source provided samples from volunteer blood donors who had recovered from COVID-19. Whole blood was collected in K2EDTA tubes by collaborating institutions according to the institutions' own protocols. For TCRbeta analysis, collaborator samples were shipped as frozen whole blood, as isolated PBMCs, or as DNA extracted from either sample type. Broader findings and caveats from the paper: The amount of clinical and demographic metadata varied by source and participant and was provided uncurated.

As regards this clone: The antigen it binds to is not known. No clone much larger than this one lies a single base away; base qualities are absent.

The sequence is built from TRBV5-5 and TRBJ2-6; the D gene is not confidently resolved. This TCR came from a middle-aged man who had recovered from COVID-19. Sequenced: peripheral blood. The DNA sequence is as follows: TGTGCCAGCAGTCTAGGAGACGCCGGGGCCAACGTCCTGACTTTC. This codes for CASSLGDAGANVLTF.